These 28 T cell receptor beta chains share one sample of origin, sequenced in a study of cytomegalovirus exposure and HLA in healthy donors. Profiled with immunoSEQ multiplex PCR; TCRdb holds only in-frame clones, not every one. Of over 150,000 clones listed, about 89% were seen once; the top ten hold about 2.9%. Source material: PBMCs. The receptors stem from a woman between 18 and 29 years old in good health and CMV-seropositive.

The chain recombines TRBV10-1 with TRBJ1-2; D is unclear. The V gene's germline CDR1 is WNHNN and CDR2 SYGVQD (reference sequence). The V and J ends lost 6 bases and 8 bases respectively, with 16 bases between them. The CDR3 consists of 13 residues. The DNA of the CDR3 is TGCGCCAGCAGATTTTATTCGGAGGTCGGCTACACCTTC. This gives the protein CASRFYSEVGYTF.

This chain connects TRBV4-3 to TRBJ2-1; the match to TRBD2 covers 14 bases. Per the germline V gene, CDR1 is LGHNA and CDR2 is YSLEER. V trimming: 0 bases; J trimming: 8 bases; junction bases outside the gene matches: 3. This CDR3 contains 16 residues. The CDR3 sequence: CASSQDGTSGSHEQFF. The CDR3 coding sequence is TGCGCCAGCAGCCAAGATGGGACTAGCGGGAGCCATGAGCAGTTCTTC.

The gene calls are TRBV5-6 and TRBJ2-7, with TRBD1 matching 11 bases. Germline V gene data show CDR1 as SGHDT and CDR2 as YYEEEE. V lost 1 base and J lost 6; bases outside the gene matches: 6. The CDR3 runs to 15 residues. The CDR3 DNA reads as TGTGCCAGCAGCTTGCCAGGACAGGGGGCGGGCGAGCAGTACTTC. This encodes CASSLPGQGAGEQYF.

The chain is built from TRBV5-1 and TRBJ2-2; D is possibly TRBD2 (6 bases). The CDR3 is made up of 17 amino acids. Looked up from germline, CDR1 is SGHRS and CDR2 is YFSETQ. Trimming removed 0 bases at V and 0 bases at J, with 12 bases between. The CDR3 loop reads CASSLALAATNTGELFF. Here the CDR3 DNA reads TGCGCCAGCAGCTTGGCATTAGCGGCTACGAACACCGGGGAGCTGTTTTTT.

The genes are TRBV25-1 and TRBJ2-1; no clear D. V was pared by 2 bases and J by 2 bases, with 10 bases between. This CDR3 spans 15 amino acids. Germline loops: CDR1 MGHDK, CDR2 SYGVNS. The CDR3 nucleotides read TGTGCCAGCAGTGAAGCCAGCGTTGCCTACAATGAGCAGTTCTTC. It yields the protein CASSEASVAYNEQFF.

CDR3 sequence: CASSFRLRFTDTQYF. The CDR3 DNA sequence: TGTGCCAGCAGTTTCCGACTACGTTTCACAGATACGCAGTATTTT. The chain is built from TRBV27 and TRBJ2-3; weak D call: TRBD2 (5 bases). Trimming stripped 3 bases from V and 2 bases from J, with 12 bases between. The CDR3 sequence is 15 residues long. Looked up from germline, CDR1 is MNHEY and CDR2 is SMNVEV (reference sequence).

This clone was seen a few times. V is TRBV18 and J is TRBJ2-4, with D possibly matching TRBD1 (8 bases). Looked up from germline, CDR1 is KGHSH and CDR2 is LQKENI. The CDR3 sequence is 16 residues long. Trimming removed 4 bases at V and 8 bases at J, with 21 bases between. The CDR3 sequence: CASSRDRRQGRDIQYF. CDR3 DNA sequence: TGTGCCAGCTCACGCGATAGGAGACAGGGGAGGGACATTCAGTACTTC.

The chain combines TRBV27 with TRBJ2-3; a possible D gene is TRBD2 (6 bases). The CDR3 spans 16 residues. In germline, CDR1 is MNHEY, CDR2 SMNVEV (reference sequence). V lost 7 bases to trimming and J lost 2 bases, with 19 bases between them. CDR3 DNA: TGTGCCAGCAACCTTAGCGGCCCAAGACCCACAGATACGCAGTATTTT. Translation gives CASNLSGPRPTDTQYF.

The chain is built from TRBV9 and TRBJ1-5; TRBD1 might be the D (5 bases). The CDR3 has 14 amino acids. Germline V CDR1 and CDR2: SGDLS, YYNGEE. V lost 3 bases and J 0 bases, leaving 7 bases between the germline ends. CDR3 DNA: TGTGCCAGCAGCGCGGACAATAGCAATCAGCCCCAGCATTTT. Protein sequence: CASSADNSNQPQHF.

This clone showed up just once. CDR3 amino acids: CASSSGSQIRTEAFF. For the CDR3, the DNA is TGTGCCAGCAGTTCGGGGAGCCAAATCCGGACTGAAGCTTTCTTT. The V call is TRBV27, the J call TRBJ1-1; D uncertain. V was pared by 4 bases and J by 5 bases, with 17 bases between. CDR1 is MNHEY and CDR2 is SMNVEV in the germline V gene (reference sequence). The CDR3 is 15 residues long.

Here the CDR3 DNA reads TGTGCCAGCAGTGGAAGGACAGGGGGTGAAAAACTGTTTTTT. As protein: CASSGRTGGEKLFF. This chain links TRBV25-1 with TRBJ1-4; TRBD1 matches 10 bases. The CDR3 runs 14 residues. The germline V gene has CDR1 MGHDK and CDR2 SYGVNS. V trimming: 4 bases; J trimming: 7 bases; junction bases outside the gene matches: 3.

The table lists this clone with a count of one. The chain has TRBV11-2 and TRBJ1-1; D possibly corresponds to TRBD1 (5 bases). Germline CDR1 reads SGHAT; CDR2 reads FQNNGV. The CDR3 is made up of 15 amino acids. The V gene lost 7 bases and the J gene lost 0 bases, with 15 bases spanning the gap. For the CDR3, the DNA is TGTGCCAGCACTGGGGAGGGGAACATGAACACTGAAGCTTTCTTT. Amino acid sequence: CASTGEGNMNTEAFF. Full variable domain (missing parts from reference TRBV11-2 and TRBJ1-1): EAGVAQSPRYKIIEKRQSVAFWCNPISGHATLYWYQQILGQGPKLLIQFQNNGVVDDSQLPKDRFSAERLKGVDSTLKIQPAKLEDSAVYLCASTGEGNMNTEAFFGQGTRLTVV.

V gene TRBV5-1 combines with J gene TRBJ2-1; perhaps TRBD2 as D (7 bases). The V end was cut by 4 bases, the J end by 9 bases, with 20 bases between. The CDR3 is made up of 15 amino acids. Germline CDR1 and CDR2: SGHRS and YFSETQ. CDR3 residues: CASSGGGPLGSEQFF. CDR3 in DNA: TGCGCCAGCAGCGGCGGGGGCCCCCTTGGGAGTGAGCAGTTCTTC.

The V call is TRBV5-4, the J call TRBJ2-1, with TRBD2 identical over 8 bases. This CDR3 has 16 residues. Germline V gene data show CDR1 as SGHNT and CDR2 as YYREEE (reference sequence). V shed 4 bases and J 7 bases; nucleotides not matched to a gene: 13. The DNA for the CDR3 is TGTGCCAGCAGCCAAAAACTAGCGGCCCTTGGGAATGAGCAGTTCTTC. Residues: CASSQKLAALGNEQFF.

This chain joins TRBV18 and TRBJ1-1; the D gene is possibly TRBD1 (5 bases). CDR3 size: 15 residues. V lost 3 bases, J lost 1 base, and 12 bases lay in between. Germline V gene lookup returns CDR1 KGHSH and CDR2 LQKENI. CDR3 loop: CASSPPGRRNTEAFF. The CDR3 region has the DNA TGTGCCAGCTCACCTCCAGGGAGGAGGAACACTGAAGCTTTCTTT. Combining the CDR3 with reference TRBV18 and TRBJ1-1 gives the whole variable domain NAGVMQNPRHLVRRRGQEARLRCSPMKGHSHVYWYRQLPEEGLKFMVYLQKENIIDESGMPKERFSAEFPKEGPSILRIQQVVRGDSAAYFCASSPPGRRNTEAFFGQGTRLTVV.

This clone appeared once. The chain recombines TRBV7-2 with TRBJ1-6, with D unclear. The CDR3 is made up of 14 amino acids. Germline values: CDR1 SGHTA, CDR2 FQGNSA. V shed 1 base and J shed 8 bases, with 9 bases lying between them. The DNA for the CDR3 is TGTGCCAGCAGCTTAGGAGGAATAGATTCACCCCTCCACTTT. As protein: CASSLGGIDSPLHF.

The CDR3 DNA is TGTGCCAGTAGTCAAGGACGGGAGTTGACTGGCTACACCTTC. The encoded protein is CASSQGRELTGYTF. The chain combines TRBV19 with TRBJ1-2; D gene uncertain. The CDR3 is 14 residues long. Trimming took 5 bases from V and 7 from J, leaving 17 bases between them. Germline V lookup: CDR1 LNHDA, CDR2 SQIVND (reference sequence). The full variable domain, with the rest looked up from reference TRBV19 and TRBJ1-2, is DGGITQSPKYLFRKEGQNVTLSCEQNLNHDAMYWYRQDPGQGLRLIYYSQIVNDFQKGDIAEGYSVSREKKESFPLTVTSAQKNPTAFYLCASSQGRELTGYTFGSGTRLTVV.

The chain uses TRBV5-8 and TRBJ2-3, with 8 positions matching TRBD2. Germline CDR1 SGHTS, CDR2 YDEGEE. The CDR3 length is 15 residues. V was clipped by 4 bases and J by 3 bases; unmatched bases: 7. CDR3 loop: CASSPGTRKTDTQYF. The DNA of the CDR3 is TGTGCCAGCAGCCCAGGGACTAGGAAAACAGATACGCAGTATTTT. Supplemented by reference TRBV5-8 and TRBJ2-3, the full variable domain reads EAGVTQSPTHLIKTRGQQATLRCSPISGHTSVYWYQQALGLGLQFLLWYDEGEERNRGNFPPRFSGRQFPNYSSELNVNALELEDSALYLCASSPGTRKTDTQYFGPGTRLTVL.

The J gene is TRBJ1-1, the V gene TRBV7-8; D gene uncertain. Germline V CDR1 and CDR2: SGHVS, FQNEAQ. V gave up 1 base and J gave up 6 bases, with 21 bases separating them. This CDR3 is built from 17 residues. CDR3 amino acids: CASSLGLGPQGASEAFF. In nucleotides, the CDR3 is TGTGCCAGCAGCTTAGGGCTAGGCCCACAAGGCGCCTCTGAAGCTTTCTTT.

CDR3 amino acids: CASSLGQGREAFF. Here the CDR3 DNA reads TGTGCCAGCTCACTAGGACAGGGGCGTGAGGCTTTCTTT. The chain couples TRBV18 to TRBJ1-1; 9 nucleotides agree with TRBD1. Germline CDR1 and CDR2: KGHSH and LQKENI. This CDR3 comprises 13 residues. V lost 4 bases, J lost 11 bases, and 8 bases stayed unmatched.

As to this clone: This sample includes further DNA sequences coding for the same CDR3. V gene TRBV2 combines with J gene TRBJ2-5, with D possibly being TRBD1 (5 bases). Germline CDR1 and CDR2: SNHLY and FYNNEI. Trimming shortened V by 3 bases and J by 5 bases, and 10 bases separated the two germline ends. This CDR3 contains 13 residues. CDR3 nucleotides: TGTGCCAGCAGTGATAGGGGCCGGGAGACCCAGTACTTC. It codes for CASSDRGRETQYF.

This clone was detected only once. The V call is TRBV21-1, the J call TRBJ2-7; the table gives TRBD2 as D, unverified against the DNA. TRBV21-1 is described as a pseudogene. CDR3 length equals 17 residues. The CDR3 sequence: CASSKGDLADASYEQYF. The DNA for the CDR3 is TGTGCCAGCAGCAAAGGGGACCTAGCGGATGCCTCCTACGAGCAGTACTTC.

The chain carries TRBV9 and TRBJ2-5; 8 nucleotides align to TRBD1. This CDR3 is built from 17 residues. With 0 bases clipped from V and 5 bases from J, the junction kept 12 bases outside the gene matches. Germline V gene lookup returns CDR1 SGDLS and CDR2 YYNGEE. The CDR3 here is CASSVDPTDRVLETQYF. DNA of the CDR3: TGTGCCAGCAGCGTAGACCCAACGGACAGGGTGTTGGAGACCCAGTACTTC.

The chain joins TRBV7-2 to TRBJ2-2, with a tentative D call TRBD1 (5 bases). The V end lost 1 base, the J end lost 6 bases, and 9 bases lay between the germline ends. The CDR3 has 14 amino acids. Germline-derived CDR1 and CDR2 are SGHTA and FQGNSA. The CDR3 spells CASSLEGVPGELFF. The CDR3 DNA reads TGTGCCAGCAGCTTAGAAGGGGTCCCCGGGGAGCTGTTTTTT.

The chain joins TRBV19 to TRBJ2-1, with 9 bases fitting TRBD2. The germline V gene encodes CDR1 LNHDA and CDR2 SQIVND (reference sequence). The CDR3 has 18 residues. The ends lost 5 bases at V and 1 base at J; junction bases unmatched: 12. The CDR3 here is CASSARWSGGHSYNEQFF. The CDR3 nucleotides read TGTGCCAGTAGTGCCCGCTGGAGCGGGGGGCATTCCTACAATGAGCAGTTCTTC. Full variable domain (remainder filled in from reference TRBV19 and TRBJ2-1): DGGITQSPKYLFRKEGQNVTLSCEQNLNHDAMYWYRQDPGQGLRLIYYSQIVNDFQKGDIAEGYSVSREKKESFPLTVTSAQKNPTAFYLCASSARWSGGHSYNEQFFGPGTRLTVL.

This rearrangement joins TRBV2 to TRBJ1-2; no definite D call. The CDR3 runs to 12 residues. V gave up 3 bases and J gave up 3 bases, with 5 bases separating them. Germline-derived CDR1 and CDR2 are SNHLY and FYNNEI. This CDR3 is CASSDVHYGYTF. The CDR3 coding sequence is TGTGCCAGCAGTGACGTTCACTATGGCTACACCTTC.

This rearrangement joins TRBV25-1 to TRBJ1-1, with D tentatively TRBD1 (6 bases). CDR1 and CDR2 (germline): MGHDK, SYGVNS. CDR3 size: 12 residues. Trimming left V 5 bases short and J 11 bases short, with 15 bases between. CDR3 region: CASSLRGALAFF. As DNA, the CDR3 is TGTGCCAGCAGTTTACGGGGGGCGCTGGCTTTCTTT. Using reference TRBV25-1 and TRBJ1-1 for the parts outside the CDR3, the full variable domain is EADIYQTPRYLVIGTGKKITLECSQTMGHDKMYWYQQDPGMELHLIHYSYGVNSTEKGDLSSESTVSRIRTEHFPLTLESARPSHTSQYLCASSLRGALAFFGQGTRLTVV.

This clone appeared a single time. The chain uses TRBV5-1 and TRBJ2-3; TRBD2 aligns across 10 bases. The germline gives CDR1 SGHRS, CDR2 YFSETQ. The CDR3 totals 16 residues. V gave up 4 bases and J gave up 3 bases; unmatched junction bases: 8. CDR3 in DNA: TGCGCCAGCAGCAGGGGCCTAGCGGGGGTGACAGATACGCAGTATTTT. Encoded protein: CASSRGLAGVTDTQYF.